Below are 4 T cell receptor beta chains sequenced from a single sample in a study of T cell clonality in common variable immunodeficiency. Sequencing used immunoSEQ multiplex PCR; TCRdb keeps in-frame clones, though not all of them. Recorded here are around 55,000 clones, none singletons. The specimen was peripheral blood mononuclear cells. Receptor source: a person aged 18 to 70 in good health.

This clone was observed a handful of times. The read terminates 3 residues before the CDR3 end, so the remaining end is supplied by the germline J gene. V usage is TRBV2 and J usage is TRBJ1-6, with 9 bases that match TRBD1. The CDR3 sequence is 15 residues long. Germline V gives CDR1 SNHLY, CDR2 FYNNEI. With 1 base clipped from V and 9 bases from J, the junction kept 4 bases outside the gene matches. The CDR3: CASSEGTGERSPLHF. The covered CDR3 bases are TGTGCCAGCAGTGAAGGGACAGGGGAACGTTCACCC.

This clone was observed at least ten times. The part of the CDR3 DNA that was read is TGTGCCAGCAGCTCCTATGACAGGGGGCTGGATGAA. Protein sequence: CASSSYDRGLDE. The CDR3 as a whole reads CASSSYDRGLDEAFF. J is TRBJ1-1 and V is TRBV5-6; 10 bases are shared with TRBD1. The CDR3 extends 3 residues past the end of the read, so its final part is completed from the germline J gene. With 3 bases clipped from V and 7 bases from J, the junction kept 9 bases outside the gene matches. Germline V lookup: CDR1 SGHDT, CDR2 YYEEEE. The CDR3 length is 15 residues.

This clone was observed at least ten times. The DNA ends 3 residues before the CDR3 does, and the rest of the CDR3 is filled in from the germline J gene. The rearrangement joins TRBV7-8 to TRBJ2-1; D remains unclear. Trimming left V 2 bases short and J 5 bases short, with 7 bases between. CDR3 size: 13 residues. Germline values: CDR1 SGHVS, CDR2 FQNEAQ. CDR3 loop: CASSLNTDNEQFF. The sequenced CDR3 bases are TGTGCCAGCAGCTTAAACACCGACAATGAG. Full variable domain (outside the CDR3, taken from reference TRBV7-8 and TRBJ2-1): GAGVSQSPRYKVAKRGQDVALRCDPISGHVSLFWYQQALGQGPEFLTYFQNEAQLDKSGLPSDRFFAERPEGSVSTLKIQRTQQEDSAVYLCASSLNTDNEQFFGPGTRLTVL.

This clone was recorded many times. The read ends 3 residues before the CDR3 terminus; that terminus is restored from the germline J gene. The same CDR3 can be traced to other DNA sequences in this sample. The chain combines TRBV7-3 with TRBJ2-1; TRBD2 matches 7 bases. The CDR3 has 15 amino acids. V was pared by 5 bases and J by 8 bases, with 12 bases of the junction left unmatched. Germline V lookup: CDR1 SGHTA, CDR2 FQGTGA. Incomplete CDR3 DNA: TGTGCCAGCAGCCCCGGGGTGGCGGGAGTCGATGAG. Residues: CASSPGVAGVDE. The whole CDR3 sequence is CASSPGVAGVDEQFF. Drawing the rest from reference TRBV7-3 and TRBJ2-1, the complete variable domain is GAGVSQTPSNKVTEKGKYVELRCDPISGHTALYWYRQSLGQGPEFLIYFQGTGAADDSGLPNDRFFAVRPEGSVSTLKIQRTERGDSAVYLCASSPGVAGVDEQFFGPGTRLTVL.